This entry lists 16 T cell receptor beta chains sequenced from one sample in a study of CD8 T cells in ankylosing spondylitis. The study's findings and limits: There was a TCR beta motif, made of eight highly homologous variants, that appeared characteristic of ankylosing spondylitis blood.

Their antigens are not known. TCRdb re-derived calls from the 5' RACE reads in MiXCR, one entry per CDR3 protein. The data contain hundreds of thousands of distinct CDR3 sequences, 12% of them singletons. Sequenced input: blood, either unsorted or a sorted T cell fraction (not recorded which). The receptors stem from a male donor with ankylosing spondylitis.

This clonotype has a handful of counts. The chain combines TRBV9 with TRBJ1-4; D not certain. CDR1 and CDR2 (germline): SGDLS, YYNGEE. V lost 2 bases to trimming and J lost 4 bases, with 18 bases between them. CDR3 length: 17 residues. This CDR3 reads CASSVHEGPPLNEKLFF. The CDR3 DNA is TGTGCCAGCAGCGTCCACGAAGGGCCGCCCCTTAATGAAAAACTGTTTTTT.

V is TRBV14 and J is TRBJ1-1, with 8 bases identical to TRBD1. Trimming removed 3 bases from V and 3 bases from J; junction bases left unmatched: 3. CDR1 is SGHDN, CDR2 FVKESK, per germline. The CDR3 contains 14 residues. This CDR3 is CASSHLDRDTEAFF. DNA of the CDR3: TGTGCCAGCAGCCACTTGGACAGGGACACTGAAGCTTTCTTT.

This clonotype showed up many times. The chain joins TRBV7-6 to TRBJ2-7; 7 nucleotides align to TRBD1. CDR3 length: 15 amino acids. V lost 4 bases, J lost 4 bases, and 10 bases stayed unmatched. Germline CDR1 and CDR2: SGHVS and FNYEAQ. As DNA, the CDR3 is TGTGCCAGCAGCTCACAGTCCGGGACAGTTTACGAGCAGTACTTC. Its translation is CASSSQSGTVYEQYF.

The rearrangement uses TRBV6-5 and TRBJ1-4; a possible D gene is TRBD1 (6 bases). Germline V CDR1 and CDR2: MNHEY, SVGAGI. V dropped 2 bases and J dropped 10 bases, with 17 bases sitting between them. CDR3 length: 15 residues. Here the CDR3 reads CASSYRWEGGGKLFF. The CDR3 nucleotides are TGTGCCAGCAGTTACCGATGGGAGGGGGGCGGAAAACTGTTTTTT.

V gene TRBV5-1 combines with J gene TRBJ1-1; no reliable D call. This CDR3 region has 16 residues. Germline values: CDR1 SGHRS, CDR2 YFSETQ. Trimming removed 4 bases at V and 1 base at J, with 17 bases between. CDR3 residues: CASSPRTLRENTEAFF. CDR3 DNA: TGCGCCAGCAGCCCCCGGACCTTACGCGAGAACACTGAAGCTTTCTTT.

This chain joins TRBV7-9 and TRBJ2-6; TRBD1 aligns across 9 bases. Germline V gives CDR1 SEHNR, CDR2 FQNEAQ (reference sequence). This CDR3 spans 17 amino acids. J gave up 1 base and V 5 bases, and 6 bases lay outside the gene matches. CDR3 sequence (DNA): TGTGCCAGCAGCCTTCGGACAGGGGTATCTGGGGCCAACGTCCTGACTTTC. Translated: CASSLRTGVSGANVLTF.

This clonotype was picked up a small number of times. The gene calls are TRBV15 and TRBJ2-3; TRBD1 might be the D (5 bases). Trimming stripped 0 bases from V and 0 bases from J, with 10 bases between. Germline CDR1 is LNHNV and CDR2 is YYDKDF (reference sequence). The CDR3 is made up of 16 amino acids. This CDR3 reads CATSRDLQGSTDTQYF. The CDR3 DNA reads as TGTGCCACCAGCAGAGATCTTCAGGGTAGCACAGATACGCAGTATTTT.

This clonotype was seen more than once but under ten times. V gene TRBV7-9 combines with J gene TRBJ1-6; D possibly corresponds to TRBD1 (6 bases). The CDR3 extends over 17 amino acids. V gave up 5 bases and J gave up 9 bases, with 23 bases separating them. Germline V gene sequence: CDR1 SEHNR, CDR2 FQNEAQ (reference sequence). The CDR3, as DNA: TGTGCCAGCAGCCTCTCCCCAGGGACAAAAAGGGGTTCACCCCTCCACTTT. Translated: CASSLSPGTKRGSPLHF.

This clonotype appeared many times. V usage is TRBV12-3 or TRBV12-4 and J usage is TRBJ2-2; D is tentatively TRBD1 or TRBD2 (6 bases each). This CDR3 region has 17 residues. V lost 5 bases to trimming and J lost 3 bases, with 19 bases between them. The CDR3 DNA follows: TGTGCCAGCAGTCCTCATGGGGGGCGTGGGGACACCGGGGAGCTGTTTTTT. Translated, it gives CASSPHGGRGDTGELFF.

For the CDR3, the DNA is TGCGCCAGCAGGCCTACTCTAGCGGGATCCTACAATGAGCAGTTCTTC. It translates to CASRPTLAGSYNEQFF. The gene calls are TRBV10-2 and TRBJ2-1; 9 nucleotides line up with TRBD2. CDR1 WSHSY and CDR2 SAAADI come from the germline V gene. The J segment lost 1 base and the V segment lost 6 bases, leaving 7 bases of the junction unmatched. The CDR3 length is 16 residues.

The J gene is TRBJ2-1, the V gene TRBV9; TRBD2 matches at 12 bases. CDR1 SGDLS and CDR2 YYNGEE come from the germline V gene. The CDR3 extends over 17 amino acids. Germline trimming cut 0 bases from V and 6 bases from J; bases unmatched to any gene: 7. In DNA, the CDR3 is TGTGCCAGCAGCGTAGTTTCGACTAGCGGGGGACTCAATGAGCAGTTCTTC. Amino acids: CASSVVSTSGGLNEQFF.

This chain connects TRBV18 to TRBJ2-1; D gene ambiguous. The germline V and J ends were trimmed by 1 base and 0 bases, with 10 bases remaining between them. The germline V gene has CDR1 KGHSH and CDR2 LQKENI. This CDR3 contains 16 residues. CDR3 in amino acids: CASSPRAGSSYNEQFF. CDR3 sequence (DNA): TGTGCCAGCTCACCACGCGCCGGCAGCTCCTACAATGAGCAGTTCTTC.

This clonotype was seen a handful of times. The rearrangement links TRBV29-1 to TRBJ2-5, with TRBD2 matching 10 bases. J was trimmed by 4 bases and V by 5 bases; bases with no gene match: 28. Germline CDR1 and CDR2: SQVTM and ANQGSEA. The CDR3 loop spans 21 amino acids. CDR3: CSVLKDGRPGLARVLGETQYF. The CDR3 region has the DNA TGCAGCGTTCTAAAGGACGGAAGGCCGGGACTAGCGAGAGTTCTTGGAGAGACCCAGTACTTC.

The chain recombines TRBV18 with TRBJ1-4, with D unclear. Germline CDR1 and CDR2: KGHSH and LQKENI. The CDR3 consists of 15 residues. V was shortened by 0 bases and J by 7 bases, with 12 bases between the two germline ends. The CDR3 is CASSPPVSPFEKLFF. The DNA for the CDR3 is TGTGCCAGCTCACCACCTGTGAGCCCCTTTGAAAAACTGTTTTTT.

The sample holds a few counts of this clonotype. The chain uses TRBV27 and TRBJ2-2; TRBD2 matches at 14 bases. The V gene end was trimmed by 5 bases and the J gene end by 5 bases; junction bases not matched to a gene: 10. The germline V gene has CDR1 MNHEY and CDR2 SMNVEV (reference sequence). This CDR3 has 18 residues. The CDR3 loop reads CASSAPGLAGVGTGELFF. In DNA, the CDR3 is TGTGCCAGCAGTGCGCCGGGACTAGCGGGAGTAGGAACCGGGGAGCTGTTTTTT.

A word on this clonotype: A read error is the likely source, as a far larger clone sits one nucleotide away. V gene TRBV18 combines with J gene TRBJ2-2; D gene ambiguous. V shed 0 bases and J shed 4 bases, with 3 bases lying between them. The CDR3 covers 13 residues. CDR1 is KGHSH, CDR2 LQKENI, per germline. CDR3: CASSPPITGELFF. The CDR3 DNA sequence: TGTGCCAGCTCACCACCGATCACCGGGGAGCTGTTTTTT.